Below are 5 T cell receptor beta chains sequenced from a single sample in a study of blood T cell repertoires in COVID-19. Generated by immunoSEQ multiplex PCR, the TCRdb table keeps only in-frame clones and is missing some. The data contain a few hundred thousand clones, around 84% of them seen just once; the ten biggest clones take up approximately 2.9%. Sequencing was carried out using peripheral blood. The receptors derive from a man in his sixties with acute or convalescent COVID-19.

This clone was counted at least ten times. The chain combines TRBV6-1 with TRBJ1-4; TRBD1 might be the D (6 bases). Trimming pared 0 bases from V and 4 bases from J, leaving 12 bases between. This CDR3 has 16 residues. Germline lookup yields CDR1 MNHNS and CDR2 SASEGT. The CDR3 spells CASSEANTGYNEKLFF. In DNA form, the CDR3 reads TGTGCCAGCAGTGAAGCGAATACAGGGTATAATGAAAAACTGTTTTTT.

The V call is TRBV6-2 or TRBV6-3, the J call TRBJ1-4; 9 nucleotides match TRBD1. CDR1 is MNHEY, CDR2 SVGEGT, per germline. Trimming at V came to 2 bases and at J to 6 bases, leaving 7 bases not matched to a gene. This CDR3 has 16 residues. The CDR3 region has the DNA TGTGCCAGCAGTTACCGGCGGACAGGGGCCGATGAAAAACTGTTTTTT. Its protein is CASSYRRTGADEKLFF.

The gene calls are TRBV18 and TRBJ2-3, with D possibly matching TRBD1 (5 bases). The ends were cut back, 1 base at V and 4 bases at J, with 9 bases in the middle. Germline V gene sequence: CDR1 KGHSH, CDR2 LQKENI. The CDR3 contains 14 residues. CDR3 amino acids: CASSPQGNADTQYF. The CDR3 bases are TGTGCCAGCTCACCACAGGGGAACGCAGATACGCAGTATTTT.

The sample holds one count of this clone. The chain has TRBV5-5 and TRBJ1-6, with 7 bases aligning to TRBD1. From germline, CDR1 is SGHKS and CDR2 YYEKEE (reference sequence). The J segment lost 8 bases and the V segment lost 0 bases, leaving 14 bases of the junction unmatched. The length of the CDR3 is 18 residues. For the CDR3, the DNA is TGTGCCAGCAGCTTGGCCAAGGGCAGGGGGGTTAGAGATTCACCCCTCCACTTT. Translation gives CASSLAKGRGVRDSPLHF.

This rearrangement joins TRBV7-8 to TRBJ2-7; a weak D match, TRBD2 (5 bases). This CDR3 region has 14 residues. V lost 1 base, J lost 5 bases, and 12 bases lay in between. Germline values: CDR1 SGHVS, CDR2 FQNEAQ. This CDR3 reads CASSLGGSSNEQYF. The CDR3 nucleotides read TGTGCCAGCAGCTTAGGTGGGTCTAGCAACGAGCAGTACTTC.